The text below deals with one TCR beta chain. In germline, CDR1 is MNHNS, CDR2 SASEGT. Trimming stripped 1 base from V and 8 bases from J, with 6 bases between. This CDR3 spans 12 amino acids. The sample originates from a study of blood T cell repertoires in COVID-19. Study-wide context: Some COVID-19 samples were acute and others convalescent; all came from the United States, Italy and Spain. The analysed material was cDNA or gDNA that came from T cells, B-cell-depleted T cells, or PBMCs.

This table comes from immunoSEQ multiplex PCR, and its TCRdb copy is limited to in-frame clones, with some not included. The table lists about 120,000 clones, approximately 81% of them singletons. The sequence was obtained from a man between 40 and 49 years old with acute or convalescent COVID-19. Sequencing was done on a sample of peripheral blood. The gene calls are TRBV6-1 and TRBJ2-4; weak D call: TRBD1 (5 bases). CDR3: CASSEGRDIQYF. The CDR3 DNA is TGTGCCAGCAGTGAAGGCAGGGACATTCAGTACTTC.